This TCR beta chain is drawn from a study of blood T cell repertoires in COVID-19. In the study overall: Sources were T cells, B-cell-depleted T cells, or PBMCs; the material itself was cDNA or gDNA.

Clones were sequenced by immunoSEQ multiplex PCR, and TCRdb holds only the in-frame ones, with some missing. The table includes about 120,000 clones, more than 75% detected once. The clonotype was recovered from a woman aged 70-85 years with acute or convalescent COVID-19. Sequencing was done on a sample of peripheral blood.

The DNA of the CDR3 is TGTGCCTGGAGTGTACAAAGGAGGGCTGAAGCTTTCTTT. This encodes CAWSVQRRAEAFF. The chain is built from TRBV30 and TRBJ1-1, with D unresolved. The germline gives CDR1 GTSNPN, CDR2 SVGIG (reference sequence). V was trimmed by 0 bases and J by 6 bases, leaving 11 bases between them. CDR3 length: 13 residues.